This T cell receptor (beta chain) was documented in a study of sequential checkpoint blockade in melanoma. The sample holds a few counts of this clone. This sample's treatment: randomized to nivolumab then ipilimumab (arm A) or the reverse (arm B). Generated by immunoSEQ multiplex PCR, the TCRdb table keeps only in-frame clones and is missing some. The sample lists fewer than 25,000 clones, over 80% seen once, with around 30% in the top ten. V was shortened by 3 bases and J by 0 bases, with 5 bases between the two germline ends. This CDR3 has 14 amino acids. Germline loops: CDR1 MDHEN, CDR2 SYDVKM. This TCR derives from a human donor with melanoma. This sample comprised CD8+ T cells sorted from blood (inferred from file names), obtained from a patient given nivolumab and ipilimumab in sequence. The chain has TRBV28 and TRBJ2-2; tentatively, D is TRBD1 (5 bases). The CDR3 loop is CASSLTANTGELFF. DNA for the CDR3: TGTGCCAGCAGTTTGACAGCGAACACCGGGGAGCTGTTTTTT. Based on the CDR3 plus reference TRBV28 and TRBJ2-2, the full variable domain is DVKVTQSSRYLVKRTGEKVFLECVQDMDHENMFWYRQDPGLGLRLIYFSYDVKMKEKGDIPEGYSVSREKKERFSLILESASTNQTSMYLCASSLTANTGELFFGEGSRLTVL.